A single sample is the source of the 28 T cell receptor beta chains below, sequenced in a study of T cells in Graves' hyperthyroidism and ophthalmopathy. Amplification targeted TCR beta CDR3 regions from RNA transcripts. The TCR CDR3 was amplified in a first-round RT-PCR using the HTBI primer set. TCRdb processed the multiplex PCR reads anew with MiXCR; each CDR3 protein has one entry. The data show hundreds of thousands of distinct CDR3 sequences, 45% seen once. The sequencing input was peripheral blood or thyroid tissue (not recorded which). The source of these receptors is an adult man with Graves' disease, either hyperthyroidism or ophthalmopathy (not recorded which).

This clonotype was seen a few times. The chain has TRBV13 and TRBJ1-4; D uncertain. Deletions cut 5 bases from V and 3 bases from J, with 16 bases between. The CDR3 spans 16 residues. Looked up from germline, CDR1 is PRHDT and CDR2 is FYEKMQ (reference sequence). The CDR3 spells CASSLQKFGANEKLFF. As DNA, the CDR3 is TGTGCCAGCAGCCTGCAGAAATTTGGGGCTAATGAAAAACTGTTTTTT.

A note on this clonotype: A much larger clone differs by one base, so this may be a read error. The J gene is TRBJ2-7, the V gene TRBV20-1; 8 bases align to TRBD1. V gave up 2 bases and J gave up 2 bases; unmatched junction bases: 5. In germline, CDR1 is DFQATT, CDR2 SNEGSKA (reference sequence). This CDR3 has 14 amino acids. The CDR3, as DNA: TGCAGTGCTAGACTTCGGGACAGGACCTACGAGCAGTACTTC. Amino acid sequence: CSARLRDRTYEQYF.

This clonotype was recorded at least ten times. The V and J genes are TRBV10-3 and TRBJ1-2, with a tentative D call TRBD1 (5 bases). V was shortened by 4 bases and J by 2 bases, with 14 bases between the two germline ends. This CDR3 region has 15 residues. Germline V gives CDR1 ENHRY, CDR2 SYGVKD. In DNA, the CDR3 is TGTGCCATCAGTGGACAGCCAGAGGCAAACTATGGCTACACCTTC. The encoded protein is CAISGQPEANYGYTF.

This clonotype turned up a few times. The V and J genes are TRBV7-9 and TRBJ1-2; tentatively, D is TRBD1 (6 bases). The CDR3 extends over 17 amino acids. CDR1 and CDR2 (germline): SEHNR, FQNEAQ (reference sequence). Between the trimmed V and J ends, which lost 2 bases and 2 bases, there was a span of 18 bases. This chain's CDR3 is CASSLLTGASPNYGYTF. The DNA for the CDR3 is TGTGCCAGCAGCTTATTGACAGGAGCCTCTCCGAACTATGGCTACACCTTC.

This clonotype was seen once. The germline gene is not matched at one end of the junction; a read error may be the cause. V gene TRBV12-3 or TRBV12-4 combines with J gene TRBJ2-5; 7 nucleotides line up with TRBD1. CDR3 length: 16 amino acids. The CDR3 loop is CASSLGWTGRQETQYF. The CDR3 DNA is TGTGCCAGCAGCTTAGGATGGACAGGCCGCCAAGAGACCCAGTACTTC.

The chain joins TRBV20-1 to TRBJ1-4, with 8 bases fitting TRBD1. With V trimmed by 3 bases and J by 8 bases, 5 bases remained unmatched. Germline values: CDR1 DFQATT, CDR2 SNEGSKA (reference sequence). CDR3 length equals 13 residues. This CDR3 is CSARQGADEKLFF. CDR3 nucleotide sequence: TGCAGTGCTAGGCAGGGGGCTGACGAAAAACTGTTTTTT.

This chain's CDR3 is CAIKGGQGLSGANVLTF. CDR3 DNA sequence: TGTGCCATCAAAGGGGGACAGGGATTGTCTGGGGCCAACGTCCTGACTTTC. This chain uses TRBV10-3 with TRBJ2-6; 9 bases agree with TRBD1. CDR3 size: 17 residues. Germline V gene sequence: CDR1 ENHRY, CDR2 SYGVKD. V lost 7 bases to trimming and J lost 1 base; unmatched junction nucleotides: 8.

The chain employs TRBV12-3 or TRBV12-4 and TRBJ1-2; D gene unclear. This CDR3 contains 12 residues. Trimming removed 3 bases at V and 5 bases at J, with 7 bases between. The CDR3, as DNA: TGTGCCAGCAGTTTCCGATCGTATGGCTACACCTTC. This codes for CASSFRSYGYTF.

The V and J genes are TRBV20-1 and TRBJ1-6; tentatively, D is TRBD1 (5 bases). Trimming left V 5 bases short and J 2 bases short, with 16 bases between. Germline V gives CDR1 DFQATT, CDR2 SNEGSKA (reference sequence). The CDR3 covers 16 residues. The CDR3 DNA is TGCAGTGCTGCCCATTTTCAGGGCACCTATAATTCACCCCTCCACTTT. Translated, it gives CSAAHFQGTYNSPLHF.

This clonotype was seen at least ten times. The chain employs TRBV6-5 and TRBJ2-2; no clear D gene. The CDR3 is made up of 11 amino acids. Germline V gene data show CDR1 as MNHEY and CDR2 as SVGAGI. The V and J ends lost 5 bases and 9 bases respectively, with 7 bases between them. The CDR3 here is CASSNSWELFF. In DNA form, the CDR3 reads TGTGCCAGCAGTAATAGCTGGGAGCTGTTTTTT.

This clonotype was seen a few times. The chain recombines TRBV15 with TRBJ2-7; TRBD1 aligns across 11 bases. The CDR3 is made up of 15 amino acids. The V gene's germline CDR1 is LNHNV and CDR2 YYDKDF (reference sequence). The V and J ends lost 1 base and 3 bases, in that order; junction bases with no gene match: 2. The CDR3 DNA reads as TGTGCCACCAGCAGAGTGGGGACAGGGGGCTACGAGCAGTACTTC. Amino acid sequence: CATSRVGTGGYEQYF.

The chain employs TRBV20-1 and TRBJ1-5; D uncertain. The assigned J gene may be wrong: the sequence end matches TRBJ2-5 better. Germline V lookup: CDR1 DFQATT, CDR2 SNEGSKA (reference sequence). This CDR3 has 15 residues. The DNA for the CDR3 is TGCAGTGCTAGTTCCACTGAAGTTAGCAATCAGCCCCAGTACTTC. The encoded protein is CSASSTEVSNQPQYF.

This clonotype came up many times. The chain uses TRBV12-3 or TRBV12-4 and TRBJ1-2; D is unclear. This CDR3 region has 13 residues. Trimming cost V 5 bases and J 5 bases, with 12 bases left between them. This chain's CDR3 is CASSPRHDYGYTF. Here the CDR3 DNA reads TGTGCCAGCAGTCCGCGGCACGATTATGGCTACACCTTC.

This clonotype was seen a few times. This rearrangement joins TRBV9 to TRBJ1-1; D call uncertain. The CDR3 has 14 residues. Trimming cost V 3 bases and J 4 bases, with 13 bases left between them. Germline values: CDR1 SGDLS, CDR2 YYNGEE. The CDR3 region is CASSAGDLGTEAFF. The DNA for the CDR3 is TGTGCCAGCAGCGCCGGTGATTTGGGCACTGAAGCTTTCTTT.

This clonotype was counted only a few times. The V and J genes are TRBV29-1 and TRBJ1-1; the D gene is possibly TRBD1 (5 bases). Germline V lookup: CDR1 SQVTM, CDR2 ANQGSEA. CDR3 size: 15 residues. V was pared by 0 bases and J by 1 base, with 12 bases between. The CDR3 DNA is TGCAGCGTTGAAGATCCGGCAGGGACGAACACTGAAGCTTTCTTT. Translation: CSVEDPAGTNTEAFF. The full variable domain, rest sourced from reference TRBV29-1 and TRBJ1-1, is SAVISQKPSRDICQRGTSLTIQCQVDSQVTMMFWYRQQPGQSLTLIATANQGSEATYESGFVIDKFPISRPNLTFSTLTVSNMSPEDSSIYLCSVEDPAGTNTEAFFGQGTRLTVV.

As to this clonotype: A much larger clone is a single base away; this may be a read error. V is TRBV7-9 and J is TRBJ1-4, with D possibly matching TRBD1 (5 bases). Germline values: CDR1 SEHNR, CDR2 FQNEAQ (reference sequence). The CDR3 totals 14 residues. Trimming left V 2 bases short and J 4 bases short, with 8 bases between. The CDR3 bases are TGTGCCAGCAGCTTATCGGGGGATAATGAAAAACTGTTTTTT. This translates into CASSLSGDNEKLFF.

This clonotype showed up many times. The chain uses TRBV7-2 and TRBJ1-3; D not certain. The V end lost 5 bases, the J end lost 4 bases, and 21 bases lay between the germline ends. This CDR3 region has 17 residues. The germline V gene encodes CDR1 SGHTA and CDR2 FQGNSA. CDR3: CASSQGRGAAVGNTIYF. CDR3 in DNA: TGTGCCAGCAGCCAAGGACGGGGAGCTGCGGTGGGAAACACCATATATTTT.

This rearrangement joins TRBV6-5 to TRBJ2-5; D perhaps matches TRBD1 (6 bases). Gene TRBJ2-7 matches the end of the DNA better, so the J call may be wrong. The CDR3 has 13 residues. CDR1 MNHEY and CDR2 SVGAGI come from the germline V gene. CDR3: CASSRKQGNEQYF. The CDR3 DNA reads as TGTGCCAGCAGTAGGAAGCAGGGGAACGAGCAGTACTTC.

On this clonotype itself: This clone may be a read error of a much larger clone one base away. This chain links TRBV20-1 with TRBJ1-1; the D gene is possibly TRBD1 (5 bases). The CDR3 is 11 residues long. Germline V gene lookup returns CDR1 DFQATT and CDR2 SNEGSKA (reference sequence). Trimming took 4 bases from V and 5 from J, leaving 8 bases between them. For the CDR3, the DNA is TGCAGTGCTAACAGGACGACTGAAGCTTTCTTT. Its translation is CSANRTTEAFF.

This chain links TRBV7-9 with TRBJ1-5; TRBD1 aligns across 12 bases. CDR1 is SEHNR, CDR2 FQNEAQ, per germline (reference sequence). The CDR3 consists of 15 residues. The J segment lost 14 bases and the V segment lost 1 base, leaving 9 bases of the junction unmatched. For the CDR3, the DNA is TGTGCCAGCAGCTTAGGGGGGACAGGGGGCTCCTACGAGCATTTT. It is translated as CASSLGGTGGSYEHF.

The chain carries TRBV7-2 and TRBJ2-7; D remains unclear. CDR3 length: 13 amino acids. CDR1 SGHTA and CDR2 FQGNSA come from the germline V gene. Trimming stripped 1 base from V and 4 bases from J, with 8 bases between. CDR3 nucleotide sequence: TGTGCCAGCAGCTTAGACTACATTTACGAGCAGTACTTC. Its translation is CASSLDYIYEQYF.

This clonotype came up many times. J is TRBJ1-1 and V is TRBV6-5; D remains unclear. V was trimmed by 2 bases and J by 5 bases, leaving 6 bases between them. The germline gives CDR1 MNHEY, CDR2 SVGAGI. This CDR3 has 12 amino acids. The CDR3 protein is CASSYGRTEAFF. The CDR3 DNA follows: TGTGCCAGCAGTTACGGGCGGACTGAAGCTTTCTTT.

Worth noting for this clonotype: A much larger clone lies one base from this, so it may be a read error. Lacking the conserved final phenylalanine or tryptophan, this CDR3 likely reflects a read error. This chain joins TRBV7-6 and TRBJ2-7; 7 bases match TRBD1. Losses at the gene ends were 4 bases for V and 4 bases for J; bases not matched to a gene: 7. There are 14 residues in the CDR3. Germline V gene data show CDR1 as SGHVS and CDR2 as FNYEAQ. The CDR3 nucleotides are TGTGCCAGCAGCTCGACAGGGTCCGCGTACGAGCAGTACATC. Protein: CASSSTGSAYEQYI.

This clonotype was counted ten times or more. V usage is TRBV7-8 and J usage is TRBJ2-7, with a possible D match to TRBD1 (5 bases). Between the trimmed V and J ends, which lost 6 bases and 4 bases, there was a span of 13 bases. There are 13 residues in the CDR3. Germline V gene sequence: CDR1 SGHVS, CDR2 FQNEAQ. The CDR3 DNA reads TGTGCCAGCAGGGGGCGCATCGCTTACGAGCAGTACTTC. Translating gives CASRGRIAYEQYF.

This chain uses TRBV9 with TRBJ1-2; D unclear. CDR1 is SGDLS, CDR2 YYNGEE, per germline. The CDR3 is made up of 12 amino acids. V was pared by 7 bases and J by 1 base, with 8 bases between. CDR3 sequence (DNA): TGTGCCAGCCTTGGAGGTAACTATGGCTACACCTTC. Protein: CASLGGNYGYTF.

V and J are TRBV6-1 and TRBJ1-1; perhaps TRBD1 as D (5 bases). V gave up 5 bases and J gave up 6 bases, with 13 bases separating them. Germline-derived CDR1 and CDR2 are MNHNS and SASEGT. The CDR3 runs to 13 residues. The CDR3 here is CASSPGGVAEAFF. CDR3 coding DNA: TGTGCCAGCAGTCCCGGGGGGGTCGCTGAAGCTTTCTTT.

The chain carries TRBV7-9 and TRBJ2-5; 9 bases agree with TRBD1. The CDR3 consists of 15 residues. Trimming took 7 bases from V and 1 from J; bases not matched to a gene: 7. In germline, CDR1 is SEHNR, CDR2 FQNEAQ (reference sequence). The CDR3 reads CASKIPGQGQETQYF. In DNA form, the CDR3 reads TGTGCCAGCAAGATACCGGGACAGGGCCAAGAGACCCAGTACTTC.

The rearrangement joins TRBV7-3 to TRBJ1-1, with D perhaps TRBD1 (5 bases). Germline assignment: CDR1 SGHTA and CDR2 FQGTGA. The V and J ends lost 6 bases and 7 bases respectively, with 12 bases between them. CDR3 length: 12 amino acids. The CDR3 DNA is TGTGCCAGCAGTTTATGGGGGGGTGAAGCTTTCTTT. Translating gives CASSLWGGEAFF. The entire variable domain, with the rest obtained from reference TRBV7-3 and TRBJ1-1, is as follows: GAGVSQTPSNKVTEKGKYVELRCDPISGHTALYWYRQSLGQGPEFLIYFQGTGAADDSGLPNDRFFAVRPEGSVSTLKIQRTERGDSAVYLCASSLWGGEAFFGQGTRLTVV.